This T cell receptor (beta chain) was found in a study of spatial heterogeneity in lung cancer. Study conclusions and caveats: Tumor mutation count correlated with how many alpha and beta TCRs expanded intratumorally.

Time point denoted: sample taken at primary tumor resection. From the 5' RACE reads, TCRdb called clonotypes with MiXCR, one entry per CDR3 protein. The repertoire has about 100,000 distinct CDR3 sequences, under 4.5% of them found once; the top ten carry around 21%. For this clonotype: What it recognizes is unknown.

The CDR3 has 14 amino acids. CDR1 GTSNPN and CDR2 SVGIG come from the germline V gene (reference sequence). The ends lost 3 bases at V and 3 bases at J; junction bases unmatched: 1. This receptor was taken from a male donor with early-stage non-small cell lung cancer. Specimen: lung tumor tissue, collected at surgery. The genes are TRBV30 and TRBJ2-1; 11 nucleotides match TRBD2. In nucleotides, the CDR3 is TGTGCCTGGAGAACTAGCGGGGGCTACAATGAGCAGTTCTTC. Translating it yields CAWRTSGGYNEQFF.